The 28 T cell receptor beta chains in this list originate from one sample, sequenced in a study of T cell responses to AZD1222 COVID-19 vaccine (dated by TCRdb to the early 2020s). Library preparation was by the immunoSEQ multiplex PCR assay. TCRdb carries this immuneACCESS record with in-frame sequences only. Its versions omit some clonotypes, under half of them owing to an unresolved V gene in the studies checked, with the rest unexplained. For this sample there are around 100,000 clones; 88% appear just once. Of the sample, more than 1.5% falls within the top ten clones. The time point label, as the study defines it: baseline before first vaccination. Sequenced here: peripheral blood, sampled on day 0 of AZD1222 vaccination. The receptors derive from an adult in good health.

This chain joins TRBV27 and TRBJ1-1; 7 nucleotides align to TRBD1. The ends lost 6 bases at V and 4 bases at J; junction bases unmatched: 5. The CDR3 has 13 residues. The germline CDR1 and CDR2 sequences are MNHEY and SMNVEV (reference sequence). The CDR3 is CASRRAGGTEAFF. The CDR3 DNA sequence: TGTGCCAGCAGGAGAGCAGGGGGCACTGAAGCTTTCTTT.

The V and J genes are TRBV10-2 and TRBJ2-5; the match to TRBD2 covers 9 bases. This CDR3 comprises 15 residues. Trimming took 6 bases from V and 5 from J; bases not matched to a gene: 10. The germline V gene encodes CDR1 WSHSY and CDR2 SAAADI. In nucleotides, the CDR3 is TGCGCCAGCAGCACCGGGACTAGCACCTGGGAGACCCAGTACTTC. The encoded protein is CASSTGTSTWETQYF.

This chain joins TRBV2 and TRBJ1-2; 7 nucleotides line up with TRBD1. The V and J ends lost 6 bases and 8 bases, in that order; junction bases with no gene match: 12. The CDR3 is made up of 14 amino acids. CDR1 SNHLY and CDR2 FYNNEI come from the germline V gene. The CDR3 loop reads CASSPNRGSGGYTF. The CDR3 bases are TGTGCCAGCAGCCCGAACAGGGGCTCAGGGGGCTACACCTTC.

This sequence joins TRBV5-4 and TRBJ2-3; 7 nucleotides align to TRBD2. With V trimmed by 7 bases and J by 3 bases, 8 bases remained unmatched. The length of the CDR3 is 14 residues. Per the germline V gene, CDR1 is SGHNT and CDR2 is YYREEE (reference sequence). The CDR3 DNA reads TGTGCCAGCTTCAGAGGACTAGAGACAGATACGCAGTATTTT. It encodes CASFRGLETDTQYF.

This chain links TRBV10-3 with TRBJ1-2; 7 nucleotides line up with TRBD1. Germline CDR1 reads ENHRY; CDR2 reads SYGVKD. The CDR3 loop spans 15 amino acids. V gave up 2 bases and J gave up 5 bases; unmatched junction bases: 8. The DNA of the CDR3 is TGTGCCATCAGTGAGCCGACAGGGACCCAATATGGCTACACCTTC. It yields the protein CAISEPTGTQYGYTF.

The gene calls are TRBV4-2 and TRBJ1-6, with D uncertain. Germline values: CDR1 LGHNA, CDR2 YNFKEQ. Trimming stripped 0 bases from V and 8 bases from J, with 11 bases between. The length of the CDR3 is 15 residues. The CDR3 loop reads CASSQERLGYSPLHF. CDR3 bases: TGTGCCAGCAGCCAAGAAAGACTCGGGTATTCACCCCTCCACTTT.

The V and J genes are TRBV19 and TRBJ2-6; 8 nucleotides agree with TRBD1. The CDR3 length is 15 residues. Germline CDR1 is LNHDA and CDR2 is SQIVND (reference sequence). The J segment lost 1 base and the V segment lost 10 bases, leaving 6 bases of the junction unmatched. The CDR3 DNA reads TGTGCCACCCTGGGACAGGCTTCTGGGGCCAACGTCCTGACTTTC. Translation: CATLGQASGANVLTF.

This chain joins TRBV7-3 and TRBJ1-2; D is unresolved. CDR1 SGHTA and CDR2 FQGTGA come from the germline V gene. The CDR3 has 15 residues. V lost 1 base, J lost 6 bases, and 15 bases lay in between. The CDR3 bases are TGTGCCAGCAGCTTAAATTATTTAACAGCTGATGGCTACACCTTC. This encodes CASSLNYLTADGYTF.

The J gene is TRBJ2-7, the V gene TRBV28; 10 positions match TRBD2. There are 14 residues in the CDR3. V was pared by 7 bases and J by 6 bases, with 9 bases of the junction left unmatched. The germline V gene has CDR1 MDHEN and CDR2 SYDVKM. This CDR3 is CASTLLAGAAEQYF. The CDR3 region has the DNA TGTGCCAGCACCCTCCTAGCGGGAGCTGCCGAGCAGTACTTC.

This sequence joins TRBV5-1 and TRBJ2-2; TRBD2 might be the D (5 bases). This CDR3 comprises 13 residues. From germline, CDR1 is SGHRS and CDR2 YFSETQ. The V and J ends lost 4 bases and 1 base respectively, with 5 bases between them. As DNA, the CDR3 is TGCGCCAGCAGCCGGGAGAACACCGGGGAGCTGTTTTTT. Translation: CASSRENTGELFF.

This sequence joins TRBV27 and TRBJ1-2; the D is unclear. The germline V and J ends were trimmed by 0 bases and 4 bases, with 9 bases remaining between them. The V gene's germline CDR1 is MNHEY and CDR2 SMNVEV (reference sequence). CDR3 size: 14 residues. The CDR3 region has the DNA TGTGCCAGCAGTTTATCGCAGAAGGCCTATGGCTACACCTTC. Translated, it gives CASSLSQKAYGYTF.

The V and J genes are TRBV7-2 and TRBJ2-6; 10 nucleotides line up with TRBD1. After removal of 4 bases from V and 0 bases from J, the junction contained 9 bases not matched to a gene. This CDR3 is 19 amino acids long. Germline-derived CDR1 and CDR2 are SGHTA and FQGNSA. CDR3: CASSSVWDRGFSGANVLTF. The CDR3 nucleotides are TGTGCCAGCAGCTCCGTTTGGGACAGGGGATTCTCTGGGGCCAACGTCCTGACTTTC. Using reference TRBV7-2 and TRBJ2-6 for the parts outside the CDR3, the full variable domain is GAGVSQSPSNKVTEKGKDVELRCDPISGHTALYWYRQSLGQGLEFLIYFQGNSAPDKSGLPSDRFSAERTGGSVSTLTIQRTQQEDSAVYLCASSSVWDRGFSGANVLTFGAGSRLTVL.

The chain couples TRBV29-1 to TRBJ2-1, with TRBD1 matching over 9 bases. The trim removed 2 bases at V and 5 bases at J, leaving 7 bases unmatched. Per germline, CDR1 SQVTM and CDR2 ANQGSEA. The CDR3 spans 15 residues. The CDR3 loop is CSVELGGQGDNEQFF. DNA for the CDR3: TGCAGCGTTGAATTGGGGGGACAGGGCGACAATGAGCAGTTCTTC.

The V and J genes are TRBV6-8 and TRBJ2-3; the D gene is possibly TRBD1 (5 bases). Germline V gene data show CDR1 as MNHGY and CDR2 as SAAAGT. The CDR3 has 18 amino acids. Between the trimmed V and J ends, which lost 4 bases and 2 bases, there was a span of 22 bases. The CDR3 loop is CASSFHRHLLEYTDTQYF. CDR3 nucleotide sequence: TGTGCCAGCAGTTTTCACAGGCACCTCCTGGAATACACAGATACGCAGTATTTT.

The chain combines TRBV7-2 with TRBJ1-5; a weak D match, TRBD1 (6 bases). V was shortened by 3 bases and J by 7 bases, with 13 bases between the two germline ends. In germline, CDR1 is SGHTA, CDR2 FQGNSA. This CDR3 region has 14 residues. The CDR3 protein is CASSLEQGKQPQHF. The CDR3 region has the DNA TGTGCCAGCAGCTTGGAACAGGGTAAACAGCCCCAGCATTTT.

The chain uses TRBV7-9 and TRBJ1-2; D is possibly TRBD1 (5 bases). The CDR3 totals 15 residues. V was shortened by 5 bases and J by 0 bases, with 13 bases between the two germline ends. Germline assignment: CDR1 SEHNR and CDR2 FQNEAQ (reference sequence). The CDR3 region has the DNA TGTGCCAGCAGCCTCCAGGAAGGGGCTAACTATGGCTACACCTTC. Encoded protein: CASSLQEGANYGYTF.

This sequence joins TRBV5-1 and TRBJ2-7, with 10 nucleotides matching TRBD2. The CDR3 loop spans 17 amino acids. Germline trimming cut 0 bases from V and 0 bases from J; bases unmatched to any gene: 6. CDR1 SGHRS and CDR2 YFSETQ come from the germline V gene. CDR3: CASSLAPASGSSYEQYF. Written as DNA, the CDR3 is TGCGCCAGCAGCTTGGCCCCGGCTAGCGGGAGCTCCTACGAGCAGTACTTC.

The J gene is TRBJ1-1, the V gene TRBV30; D is unresolved. Per germline, CDR1 GTSNPN and CDR2 SVGIG (reference sequence). This CDR3 comprises 13 residues. V was pared by 4 bases and J by 1 base, with 10 bases between. The CDR3 sequence is CAWNRRGNTEAFF. The DNA for the CDR3 is TGTGCCTGGAACCGTCGGGGGAACACTGAAGCTTTCTTT. Based on the CDR3 plus reference TRBV30 and TRBJ1-1, the full variable domain is SQTIHQWPATLVQPVGSPLSLECTVEGTSNPNLYWYRQAAGRGLQLLFYSVGIGQISSEVPQNLSASRPQDRQFILSSKKLLLSDSGFYLCAWNRRGNTEAFFGQGTRLTVV.

This clone was seen a single time. The genes are TRBV24-1 and TRBJ2-1; D is unclear. The germline V and J ends were trimmed by 2 bases and 3 bases, with 13 bases remaining between them. The CDR3 is made up of 16 amino acids. The germline gives CDR1 KGHDR, CDR2 SFDVKD. The CDR3 DNA is TGTGCCACCAGTGATTCCAAAGGGTTCATCTACAATGAGCAGTTCTTC. Translation: CATSDSKGFIYNEQFF.

CDR3 nucleotides: TGTGCCAGCAGTTTAAGCCGACAGTTTAGCACTGAAGCTTTCTTT. Amino acids: CASSLSRQFSTEAFF. The J gene is TRBJ1-1, the V gene TRBV28, with D perhaps matching TRBD1 (5 bases). The germline V gene encodes CDR1 MDHEN and CDR2 SYDVKM. The V gene lost 2 bases and the J gene lost 4 bases, with 14 bases spanning the gap. The CDR3 spans 15 residues.

The chain has TRBV5-8 and TRBJ1-5, with no clear D. Germline CDR1 reads SGHTS; CDR2 reads YDEGEE. CDR3 length: 14 residues. The V end lost 4 bases, the J end lost 1 base, and 9 bases lay between the germline ends. CDR3 residues: CASSLGWSNQPQHF. CDR3 nucleotide sequence: TGTGCCAGCAGCCTCGGTTGGAGCAATCAGCCCCAGCATTTT. The variable domain in full, with the rest retrieved from reference TRBV5-8 and TRBJ1-5, is EAGVTQSPTHLIKTRGQQATLRCSPISGHTSVYWYQQALGLGLQFLLWYDEGEERNRGNFPPRFSGRQFPNYSSELNVNALELEDSALYLCASSLGWSNQPQHFGDGTRLSIL.

The chain joins TRBV13 to TRBJ2-7, with D possibly TRBD1 on 6 matching bases. V shed 4 bases and J shed 6 bases, with 16 bases lying between them. From germline, CDR1 is PRHDT and CDR2 FYEKMQ (reference sequence). The CDR3 consists of 14 residues. In DNA form, the CDR3 reads TGTGCCAGCAGCTCATTTGTGGGACAAGGCGAGCAGTACTTC. It yields the protein CASSSFVGQGEQYF.

The rearrangement joins TRBV7-9 to TRBJ2-7; the match to TRBD2 covers 8 bases. This CDR3 has 13 residues. The germline V gene encodes CDR1 SEHNR and CDR2 FQNEAQ (reference sequence). Trimming cost V 5 bases and J 4 bases; bases outside gene matches: 4. In nucleotides, the CDR3 is TGTGCCAGCAGCGCGGGGGGAAATTACGAGCAGTACTTC. This sequence encodes CASSAGGNYEQYF. The full variable domain, its missing parts supplied by reference TRBV7-9 and TRBJ2-7, is DTGVSQNPRHKITKRGQNVTFRCDPISEHNRLYWYRQTLGQGPEFLTYFQNEAQLEKSRLLSDRFSAERPKGSFSTLEIQRTEQGDSAMYLCASSAGGNYEQYFGPGTRLTVT.

This sequence joins TRBV2 and TRBJ2-3; the D is unclear. The CDR3 totals 16 residues. Germline loops: CDR1 SNHLY, CDR2 FYNNEI. Between the trimmed V and J ends, which lost 2 bases and 1 base, there was a span of 13 bases. For the CDR3, the DNA is TGTGCCAGCAGTGAAAGGACCCCGGCTGGCACAGATACGCAGTATTTT. This translates into CASSERTPAGTDTQYF. The full variable domain, its missing parts supplied by reference TRBV2 and TRBJ2-3, is EPEVTQTPSHQVTQMGQEVILRCVPISNHLYFYWYRQILGQKVEFLVSFYNNEISEKSEIFDDQFSVERPDGSNFTLKIRSTKLEDSAMYFCASSERTPAGTDTQYFGPGTRLTVL.

The chain combines TRBV5-6 with TRBJ1-2; D is unclear. Germline-derived CDR1 and CDR2 are SGHDT and YYEEEE. The CDR3 totals 15 residues. V lost 0 bases, J lost 6 bases, and 15 bases lay in between. CDR3 sequence: CASSLVAGGRNGYTF. The CDR3 DNA is TGTGCCAGCAGCTTGGTGGCAGGAGGTAGGAATGGCTACACCTTC.

This chain connects TRBV27 to TRBJ1-5, with unresolved D. Trimming removed 2 bases from V and 4 bases from J, with 6 bases in between. There are 13 residues in the CDR3. Germline V gives CDR1 MNHEY, CDR2 SMNVEV (reference sequence). The CDR3 sequence: CASSLSGNQPQHF. CDR3 nucleotides: TGTGCCAGCAGTTTAAGCGGGAATCAGCCCCAGCATTTT.

This chain connects TRBV21-1 to TRBJ1-4; the listed D gene, TRBD1, was not tested against the DNA. TRBV21-1 is recorded as a pseudogene. The CDR3 spans 16 residues. The DNA for the CDR3 is TGTGCCAGCAGCTTCCGCTCAGGGGAGACTAATGAAAAACTGTTTTTT. Its translation: CASSFRSGETNEKLFF.

This CDR3 reads CASSLKDKFYGYTF. Here the CDR3 DNA reads TGTGCCAGCAGTTTGAAGGACAAGTTCTATGGCTACACCTTC. The rearrangement uses TRBV27 and TRBJ1-2; D possibly corresponds to TRBD1 (5 bases). The CDR3 is 14 amino acids. Trimming cost V 3 bases and J 4 bases, with 12 bases left between them. Germline-derived CDR1 and CDR2 are MNHEY and SMNVEV (reference sequence).